This T cell receptor beta chain was sequenced in a study of blood T cells in healthy people across ages (dated by TCRdb to the mid-2010s). About the investigation overall: In model experiments, template switching captured about one uniquely barcoded TCR beta cDNA molecule for every two T cells. Two additional independent replicas of 1 million unique cDNA reads from the same blood draw were analyzed for two donors (one aged 18 to 30 and one aged 80 or older). The donors were divided into four age groups: young (average roughly 15 years), middle-aged (about 41), aged (roughly 66) and long-lived (roughly 82). Age-related changes in TCR beta repertoire diversity were measured in the study by deep sequencing normalized with unique cDNA molecular identifiers. To avoid experimental bias, donors of different ages were spread randomly across the sequencing lanes. Results and caveats for the whole study, not just this receptor: Conclusive comparison of naive and antigen-experienced compartments was prevented by the profiling of bulk unsorted PBMCs. Observed TCR beta diversity per million T cells fell roughly linearly with age, and a significant reduction was already apparent by age roughly 40. Estimates of total diversity from one million sequenced T cells were regarded as lower bounds and underestimates. Because donor CMV infection status was unknown, age-related changes in expanded clonotypes were potentially confounded. Observed TCR beta diversity correlated strongly with the percentage of naive T cells measured by flow cytometry. Compared with the aged group, more naive CD4+ T cells, fewer expanded clones and increased TCR diversity were shown by the long-lived group, suggesting age selection.

The roughly 39 donors, aged about 6 to 95 years, were systemically healthy Caucasian individuals from Russia. Around 10 milliliters of peripheral blood were collected from each donor into EDTA-treated Vacutainer tubes. PBMCs were isolated by Ficoll-Paque density-gradient centrifugation, with at least 6.5 million obtained per sample. Trizol reagent was used to extract total RNA from PBMCs, with at least 6 micrograms per sample. Naive CD45RAhigh/CD27high T cell percentages were measured by flow cytometry on a PBMC aliquot from every donor. The library was built by means of 5' RACE. Instrument on record: Illumina HiSeq 2500. A second PCR of about 7 to 12 cycles was run with a J-beta primer mix and a sample-barcoded 5' primer. A unique molecular identifier was introduced onto each TCR beta cDNA molecule by a template-switch 5' adaptor carrying 12 random nucleotides. Each sample yielded at least 2.5 million CDR3-containing paired-end reads. All of the RNA was converted into first-strand cDNA using the Mint cDNA synthesis kit, with a TRBC-specific oligonucleotide serving as the primer. Following uracil-DNA glycosylase treatment, all cDNA underwent a first 18-cycle PCR with the universal primers M1SS and BC2_uni_R. In the paper's pipeline: For normalization, 1 million high-quality reads were randomly selected from each sample, with every read carrying a distinct molecular identifier. Instead of being binned into consensus sequences, reads with shared molecular identifiers were discarded. MiTCR, run with a Q25 quality threshold and the strictest error-elimination algorithm, handled CDR3 identification, clonotype clustering and error correction. A nonparametric unseen species model with Euler transformation was used to estimate lower-bound total TCR beta diversity. TCRdb's own reprocessing of the public reads used fastp at Q25 and MiXCR and kept productive beta chains. All rows with the same CDR3 protein become a single entry with the most common DNA and genes. It is TCRdb's table, rather than the study itself, that gives the V and J calls and clone size. For this sample there are about 1.5 million distinct CDR3 sequences; around 39% appear just once. 7.9% of the sample goes to the ten largest clones.

To note about this clonotype: Its target antigen remains unknown. No base quality information exists; no much larger clone differs at one position.

From the germline V gene, CDR1 is MNHEY and CDR2 is SVGAGI. From the cysteine up to the phenylalanine, the CDR3 has a length of 13 residues. Only the CDR3 portion is preserved as DNA: 39 bases, with reading frame beginning at the first base. The germline V end is reduced by 5 bases and the J end by 6 bases; junction bases left unmatched: 2. Material for sequencing was blood. This chain joins TRBV6-5 to TRBJ2-1; 9 middle bases align to TRBD1. This receptor was identified in a young woman in good health. The CDR3 region has the sequence CASSATGGNEQFF. The nucleotide sequence reads as follows: TGTGCCAGCAGTGCGACAGGGGGCAATGAGCAGTTCTTC.